This T cell receptor (beta chain) was profiled in a study of T cell responses to AZD1222 COVID-19 vaccine. General study findings and limits: Repertoire sampling was restricted to post-peak T cell response timepoints.

This CDR3 has 15 residues. The germline V gene has CDR1 SGHTA and CDR2 FQGNSA. After removal of 5 bases from V and 7 bases from J, the junction contained 8 bases not matched to a gene. Assay used: immunoSEQ multiplex PCR; TCRdb lists only in-frame clones, some missing. The sample lists 150,000 to 200,000 clones, about 90% occurring once. For this clone: Its antigen is undetermined.

The sample in question was peripheral blood, obtained 28 days after the second AZD1222 dose. The rearrangement links TRBV7-2 to TRBJ1-6; 7 bases align to TRBD1. This clonotype was sampled from an adult who received the AZD1222 COVID-19 vaccine. The CDR3 DNA reads as TGTGCCAGCAGCCCTGGGACAGTGGGGAATTCACCCCTCCACTTT. This translates into CASSPGTVGNSPLHF.